This TCR beta chain was retrieved from a study of blood T cell repertoires in COVID-19. Study at large: Whether acute or convalescent, the COVID-19 samples came from the United States, Italy and Spain. Nucleic acid was either cDNA or gDNA, and it came from T cells, B-cell-depleted T cells, or PBMCs.

V was cut by 4 bases and J by 5 bases, with 10 bases left in between. The germline CDR1 and CDR2 sequences are SGHRS and YFSETQ. The CDR3 is 14 amino acids. Only in-frame clones appear in the TCRdb table, and some are missing; sequencing was by immunoSEQ multiplex PCR. The table has 220,000 or so clones, 75% to 90% seen once; the top ten hold less than 9.5%. Seattle's cohort entered during active infection and was followed longitudinally. This clonotype was sampled from an elderly woman with COVID-19, enrolled during active disease. The sample was peripheral blood. The rearrangement uses TRBV5-1 and TRBJ1-6; D is possibly TRBD1 (6 bases). CDR3 sequence (DNA): TGCGCCAGCAGCGTCAACAGGGATAATTCACCCCTCCACTTT. As protein: CASSVNRDNSPLHF.